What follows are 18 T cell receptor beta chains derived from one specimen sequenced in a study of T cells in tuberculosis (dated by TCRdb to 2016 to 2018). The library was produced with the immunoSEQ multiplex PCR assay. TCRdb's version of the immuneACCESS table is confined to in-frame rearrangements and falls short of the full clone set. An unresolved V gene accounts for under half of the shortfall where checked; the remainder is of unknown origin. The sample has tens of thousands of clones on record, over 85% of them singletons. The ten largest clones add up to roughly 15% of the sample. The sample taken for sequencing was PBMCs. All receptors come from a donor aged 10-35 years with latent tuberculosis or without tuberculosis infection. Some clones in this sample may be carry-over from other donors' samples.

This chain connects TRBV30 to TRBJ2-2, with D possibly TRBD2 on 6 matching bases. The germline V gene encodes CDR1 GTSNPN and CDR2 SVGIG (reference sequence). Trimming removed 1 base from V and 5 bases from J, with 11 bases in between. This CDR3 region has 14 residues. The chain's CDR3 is CAWSGRRDTGELFF. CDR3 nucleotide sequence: TGTGCCTGGAGTGGACGGAGGGATACCGGGGAGCTGTTTTTT.

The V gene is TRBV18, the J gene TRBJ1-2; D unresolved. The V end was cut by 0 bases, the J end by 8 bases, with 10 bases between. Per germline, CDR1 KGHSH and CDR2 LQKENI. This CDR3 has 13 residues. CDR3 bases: TGTGCCAGCTCACCACCGGGCAGTGGGGGCTACACCTTC. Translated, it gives CASSPPGSGGYTF.

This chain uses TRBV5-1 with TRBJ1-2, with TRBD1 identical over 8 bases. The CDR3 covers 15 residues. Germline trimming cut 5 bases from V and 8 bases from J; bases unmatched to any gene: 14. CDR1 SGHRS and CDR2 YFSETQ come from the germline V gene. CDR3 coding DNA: TGCGCCAGCAGTCGACACCAGGGGGCGTCGGGAGGCTACACCTTC. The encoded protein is CASSRHQGASGGYTF.

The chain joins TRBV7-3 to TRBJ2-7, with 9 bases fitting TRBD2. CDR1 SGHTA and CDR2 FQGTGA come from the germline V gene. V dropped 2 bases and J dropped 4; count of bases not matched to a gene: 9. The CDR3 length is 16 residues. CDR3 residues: CASSLSAASGIYEQYF. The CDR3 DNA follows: TGTGCCAGCAGCTTATCGGCGGCTAGCGGGATTTACGAGCAGTACTTC.

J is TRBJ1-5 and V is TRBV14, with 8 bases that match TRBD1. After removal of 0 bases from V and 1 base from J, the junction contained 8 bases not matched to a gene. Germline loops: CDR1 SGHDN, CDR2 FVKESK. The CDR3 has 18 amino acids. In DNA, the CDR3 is TGTGCCAGCAGCCAAGAAGGACAGGGTGGGGTGAGCAATCAGCCCCAGCATTTT. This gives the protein CASSQEGQGGVSNQPQHF.

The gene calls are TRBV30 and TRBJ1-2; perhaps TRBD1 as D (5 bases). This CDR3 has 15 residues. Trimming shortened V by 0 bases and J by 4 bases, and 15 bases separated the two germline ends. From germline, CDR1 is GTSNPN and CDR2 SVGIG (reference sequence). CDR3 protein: CAWSVAGLWGYGYTF. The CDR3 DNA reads TGTGCCTGGAGTGTGGCGGGACTGTGGGGCTATGGCTACACCTTC.

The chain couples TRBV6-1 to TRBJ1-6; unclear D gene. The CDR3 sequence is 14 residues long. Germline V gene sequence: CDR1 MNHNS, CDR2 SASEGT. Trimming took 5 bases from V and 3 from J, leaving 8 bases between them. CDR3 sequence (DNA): TGTGCCAGCAGTAGGGAGTTCTATAATTCACCCCTCCACTTT. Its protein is CASSREFYNSPLHF.

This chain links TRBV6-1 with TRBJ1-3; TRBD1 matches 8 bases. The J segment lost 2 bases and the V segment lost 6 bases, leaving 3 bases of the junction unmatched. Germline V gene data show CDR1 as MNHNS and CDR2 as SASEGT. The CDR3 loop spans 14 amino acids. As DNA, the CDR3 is TGTGCCAGCAGGGTGACAGGGGCTGGAAACACCATATATTTT. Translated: CASRVTGAGNTIYF.

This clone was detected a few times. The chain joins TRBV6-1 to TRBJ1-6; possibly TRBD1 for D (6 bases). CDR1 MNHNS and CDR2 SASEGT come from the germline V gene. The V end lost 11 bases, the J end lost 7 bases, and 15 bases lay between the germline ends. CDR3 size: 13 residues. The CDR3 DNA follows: TGTGCCGGTAACAGGGCCCCCAATTCACCCCTCCACTTT. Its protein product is CAGNRAPNSPLHF.

CDR3 protein: CASRIRLAGVRNTGELFF. In nucleotides, the CDR3 is TGTGCCAGTCGAATTCGGCTAGCGGGAGTGAGAAACACCGGGGAGCTGTTTTTT. This rearrangement joins TRBV19 to TRBJ2-2, with TRBD2 identical over 10 bases. CDR3 length: 18 amino acids. CDR1 LNHDA and CDR2 SQIVND come from the germline V gene (reference sequence). V lost 8 bases, J lost 2 bases, and 14 bases stayed unmatched.

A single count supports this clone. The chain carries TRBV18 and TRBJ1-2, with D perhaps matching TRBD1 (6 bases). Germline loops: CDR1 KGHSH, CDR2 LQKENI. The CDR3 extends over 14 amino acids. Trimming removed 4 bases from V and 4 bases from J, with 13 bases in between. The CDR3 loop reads CASSLDRNTYGYTF. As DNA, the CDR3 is TGTGCCAGCTCACTTGACAGGAATACCTATGGCTACACCTTC.

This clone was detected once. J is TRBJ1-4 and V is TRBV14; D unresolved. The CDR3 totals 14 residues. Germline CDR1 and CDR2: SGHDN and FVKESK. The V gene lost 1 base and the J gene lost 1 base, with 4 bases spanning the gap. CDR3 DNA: TGTGCCAGCAGCCAAGGAGGAACTAATGAAAAACTGTTTTTT. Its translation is CASSQGGTNEKLFF.

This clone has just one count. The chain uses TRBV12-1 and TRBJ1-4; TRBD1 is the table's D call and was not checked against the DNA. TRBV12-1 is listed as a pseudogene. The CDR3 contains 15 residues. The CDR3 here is CASSKTGVEHEKLFF. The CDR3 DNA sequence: TGTGCCAGCAGTAAGACAGGGGTGGAGCATGAAAAACTGTTTTTT.

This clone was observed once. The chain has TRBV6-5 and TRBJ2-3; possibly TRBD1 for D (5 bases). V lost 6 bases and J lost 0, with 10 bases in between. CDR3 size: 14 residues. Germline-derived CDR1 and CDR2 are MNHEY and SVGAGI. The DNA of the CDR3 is TGTGCCAGCAGCTCGACAGCTAGCACAGATACGCAGTATTTT. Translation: CASSSTASTDTQYF.

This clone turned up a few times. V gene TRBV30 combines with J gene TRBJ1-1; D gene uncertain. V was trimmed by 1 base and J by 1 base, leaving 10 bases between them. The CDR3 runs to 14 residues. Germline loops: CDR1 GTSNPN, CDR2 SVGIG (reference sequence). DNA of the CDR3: TGTGCCTGGAGTGAGCAGGTTCCGAACACTGAAGCTTTCTTT. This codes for CAWSEQVPNTEAFF.

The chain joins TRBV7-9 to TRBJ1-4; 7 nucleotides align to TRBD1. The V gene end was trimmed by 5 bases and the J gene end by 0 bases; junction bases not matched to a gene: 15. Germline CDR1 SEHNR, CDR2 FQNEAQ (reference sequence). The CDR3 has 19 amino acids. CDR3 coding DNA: TGTGCCAGCAGCCACTACATTTTTGACAGGGTCGCAACTAATGAAAAACTGTTTTTT. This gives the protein CASSHYIFDRVATNEKLFF.

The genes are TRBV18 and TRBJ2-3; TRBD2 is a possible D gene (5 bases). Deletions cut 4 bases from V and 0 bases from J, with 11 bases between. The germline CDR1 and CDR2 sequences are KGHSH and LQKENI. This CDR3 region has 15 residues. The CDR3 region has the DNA TGTGCCAGCTCACGGGAGCGGAGGAGCACAGATACGCAGTATTTT. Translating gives CASSRERRSTDTQYF.

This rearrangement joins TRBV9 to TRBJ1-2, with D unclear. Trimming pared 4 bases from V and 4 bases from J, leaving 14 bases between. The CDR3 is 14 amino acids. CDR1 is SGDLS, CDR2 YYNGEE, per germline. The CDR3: CASSPRPVAYGYTF. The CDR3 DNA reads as TGTGCCAGCAGCCCGAGGCCAGTCGCCTATGGCTACACCTTC. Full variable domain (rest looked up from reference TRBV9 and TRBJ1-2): DSGVTQTPKHLITATGQRVTLRCSPRSGDLSVYWYQQSLDQGLQFLIQYYNGEERAKGNILERFSAQQFPDLHSELNLSSLELGDSALYFCASSPRPVAYGYTFGSGTRLTVV.